The rows below give T cell receptor beta chains drawn from one sample of a study of blood T cell repertoires in COVID-19. Clones were sequenced by immunoSEQ multiplex PCR, and TCRdb holds only the in-frame ones, with some missing. The data contain approximately 300,000 clones, nearly 90% of them seen just once; the ten biggest clones take up around 0.98%. Specimen: peripheral blood. Receptors were obtained from a middle-aged woman with COVID-19, enrolled during active disease. The CDR3 runs from the conserved cysteine through the conserved F or W. The order of the fields is clone size, D gene, V gene, J gene, CDR3 DNA, CDR3 protein. D genes are given only for firm matches. A clone size is listed for some rows: how often the clone was seen (once, few, many), or a class if it is expanded.

clone_size: once; d_call: -; v_call: TRBV6-5; j_call: TRBJ1-3; cdr3_nt: TGTGCCAGCAGTTACTCGGGCGTCTCTGGAAACACCATATATTTT; cdr3_aa: CASSYSGVSGNTIYF
clone_size: -; d_call: -; v_call: TRBV9; j_call: TRBJ2-7; cdr3_nt: TGTGCCAGCAGCGCCTGGGCCGCCTCCTACGAGCAGTACTTC; cdr3_aa: CASSAWAASYEQYF
clone_size: -; d_call: -; v_call: TRBV10-3; j_call: TRBJ2-1; cdr3_nt: TGTGCCATCTCAACAGGGAGGGCTACCAATGAGCAGTTCTTC; cdr3_aa: CAISTGRATNEQFF
clone_size: -; d_call: -; v_call: TRBV10-3; j_call: TRBJ2-5; cdr3_nt: TGTGCCATCGGCGTTGGGGGGTCCCAAGAGACCCAGTACTTC; cdr3_aa: CAIGVGGSQETQYF
clone_size: once; d_call: -; v_call: TRBV2; j_call: TRBJ2-5; cdr3_nt: TGTGCCACCCACGCCGGGGGAACCCAAGAGACCCAGTACTTC; cdr3_aa: CATHAGGTQETQYF
clone_size: -; d_call: TRBD1; v_call: TRBV27; j_call: TRBJ1-1; cdr3_nt: TGTGCCAGCAGTTTCCCGGGACAGTTCACTGAAGCTTTCTTT; cdr3_aa: CASSFPGQFTEAFF
clone_size: -; d_call: -; v_call: TRBV5-1; j_call: TRBJ2-5; cdr3_nt: TGCGCCAGCAGCTTGGACAGAAACCAAGAGACCCAGTACTTC; cdr3_aa: CASSLDRNQETQYF
clone_size: once; d_call: TRBD2; v_call: TRBV7-2; j_call: TRBJ2-1; cdr3_nt: TGTGCCAGCAGCTCCCTAGCGGGGGGACCATACAATGAGCAGTTCTTC; cdr3_aa: CASSSLAGGPYNEQFF
clone_size: -; d_call: TRBD1; v_call: TRBV30; j_call: TRBJ1-5; cdr3_nt: TGTGCCTGGAGTGCCACACGTGGGACAGGTAATCAGCCCCAGCATTTT; cdr3_aa: CAWSATRGTGNQPQHF
clone_size: -; d_call: -; v_call: TRBV4-3; j_call: TRBJ2-6; cdr3_nt: TGCGCCAGCAGCCAAGATCGTCATAGCGGCGGCTCTGGGGCCAACGTCCTGACTTTC; cdr3_aa: CASSQDRHSGGSGANVLTF
clone_size: -; d_call: -; v_call: TRBV9; j_call: TRBJ1-1; cdr3_nt: TGTGCCAGCAGCGTATCTTCCGTTATGAACACTGAAGCTTTCTTT; cdr3_aa: CASSVSSVMNTEAFF
clone_size: -; d_call: TRBD2; v_call: TRBV2; j_call: TRBJ2-3; cdr3_nt: TGTGCCAGCAGTGTCGCGACTAGCGGGAGCACAGATACGCAGTATTTT; cdr3_aa: CASSVATSGSTDTQYF
clone_size: -; d_call: TRBD1; v_call: TRBV7-2; j_call: TRBJ2-1; cdr3_nt: TGTGCCAGCAGCTCAGGGACAGTCTGGGTGCAGTTCTTC; cdr3_aa: CASSSGTVWVQFF
clone_size: -; d_call: -; v_call: TRBV7-9; j_call: TRBJ2-1; cdr3_nt: TGTGCCAGCAGCTATGGGGGCCCTTCCTACAATGAGCAGTTCTTC; cdr3_aa: CASSYGGPSYNEQFF
clone_size: -; d_call: -; v_call: TRBV18; j_call: TRBJ2-6; cdr3_nt: TGTGCCAGCTCACCCAGACAGGCGAGTTCTGGGGCCAACGTCCTGACTTTC; cdr3_aa: CASSPRQASSGANVLTF
clone_size: -; d_call: TRBD1; v_call: TRBV5-4; j_call: TRBJ1-2; cdr3_nt: TGTGCCAGCAGCTTTAGACAGGGCAACTATGGCTACACCTTC; cdr3_aa: CASSFRQGNYGYTF
clone_size: -; d_call: TRBD2; v_call: TRBV24-1; j_call: TRBJ2-5; cdr3_nt: TGTGCCACCAGCGGGGGGGCGTTAGAGACCCAGTACTTC; cdr3_aa: CATSGGALETQYF
clone_size: once; d_call: -; v_call: TRBV4-3; j_call: TRBJ1-6; cdr3_nt: TGCGCCAGCAGCCGTCAAGAGAATTCACCCCTCCACTTT; cdr3_aa: CASSRQENSPLHF